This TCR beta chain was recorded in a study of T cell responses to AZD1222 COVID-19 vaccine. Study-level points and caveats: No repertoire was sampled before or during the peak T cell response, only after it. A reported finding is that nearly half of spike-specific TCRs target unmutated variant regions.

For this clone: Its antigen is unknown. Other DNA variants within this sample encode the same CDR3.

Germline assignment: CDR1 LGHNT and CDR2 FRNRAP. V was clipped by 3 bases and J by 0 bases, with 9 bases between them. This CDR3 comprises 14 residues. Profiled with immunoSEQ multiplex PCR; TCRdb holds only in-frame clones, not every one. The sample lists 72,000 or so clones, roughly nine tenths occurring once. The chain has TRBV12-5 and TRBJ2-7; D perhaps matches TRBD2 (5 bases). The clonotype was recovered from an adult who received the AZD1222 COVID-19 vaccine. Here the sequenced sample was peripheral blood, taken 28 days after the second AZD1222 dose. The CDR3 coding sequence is TGTGCTAGTGGTTTCTCGGGAAACTCCTACGAGCAGTACTTC. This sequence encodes CASGFSGNSYEQYF.